Following are 27 T cell receptor beta chains from one sample sequenced in a study of regulatory T cells in long-lasting Graves disease. Assembly of TCR beta libraries relied on iRepertoire HTBI primers together with Arm-PCR of CDR3 regions. MiXCR, run by TCRdb on the multiplex PCR reads, gives a single entry per CDR3 protein. The sample has 440,000 or so distinct CDR3 sequences; roughly 15% are singletons. Stated time point: newly diagnosed GD, antithyroid drugs for less than 3 months. PBMC RNA served as the TCR library source. This sample also belongs to another study, concerning T cells in Graves' hyperthyroidism and ophthalmopathy.

The sequences come from peripheral blood mononuclear cells (PBMCs), collected at new diagnosis, from a patient treated with antithyroid drugs. These receptors were collected from a woman in her twenties or thirties with Graves disease.

This clonotype appeared many times. This chain links TRBV5-1 with TRBJ1-4, with 7 positions matching TRBD1. Unmatched junction bases numbered 17, after V lost 4 bases and J lost 5 bases. There are 18 residues in the CDR3. Germline CDR1 and CDR2: SGHRS and YFSETQ. CDR3 residues: CASSPGAGARGRNEKLFF. In DNA, the CDR3 is TGCGCCAGCAGCCCGGGCGCTGGGGCCAGGGGGAGGAATGAAAAACTGTTTTTT.

Details on this clonotype: A read error may be the cause here, since a much bigger clone is one base away. The chain recombines TRBV6-2 or TRBV6-3 with TRBJ2-6; maybe TRBD1 (5 bases). Germline V gives CDR1 MNHEY, CDR2 SVGEGT. This CDR3 has 13 residues. The CDR3 loop reads CASSGSGADVLTF. CDR3 DNA sequence: TGTGCCAGCAGTGGATCTGGGGCCGACGTCCTGACTTTC.

J is TRBJ1-2 and V is TRBV28; the D is unclear. Germline-derived CDR1 and CDR2 are MDHEN and SYDVKM. The CDR3 totals 11 residues. V lost 7 bases, J lost 5 bases, and 8 bases lay in between. In DNA form, the CDR3 reads TGTGCCAGCACCTCGGGGTATGGCTACACCTTC. Translation: CASTSGYGYTF.

This clonotype has a count of ten or more. V usage is TRBV12-3 or TRBV12-4 and J usage is TRBJ1-5; 8 nucleotides match TRBD1. V shed 6 bases and J 4 bases; nucleotides not matched to a gene: 5. The CDR3 loop spans 14 amino acids. The CDR3 region has the DNA TGTGCCAGCAGGAGGGACAGGCAAAATCAGCCCCAGCATTTT. This codes for CASRRDRQNQPQHF.

This chain links TRBV30 with TRBJ2-7; TRBD2 matches 14 bases. Looked up from germline, CDR1 is GTSNPN and CDR2 is SVGIG (reference sequence). This CDR3 spans 16 amino acids. V lost 3 bases to trimming and J lost 3 bases; unmatched junction nucleotides: 7. The CDR3 sequence: CAWRAPGLAGVYEQYF. CDR3 coding DNA: TGTGCCTGGAGAGCGCCGGGACTAGCGGGAGTCTACGAGCAGTACTTC.

V usage is TRBV5-1 and J usage is TRBJ2-3; D gene unclear. Trimming stripped 2 bases from V and 4 bases from J, with 14 bases between. Germline CDR1 is SGHRS and CDR2 is YFSETQ. The CDR3 runs to 15 residues. CDR3 region: CASSFESGGSDTQYF. In DNA form, the CDR3 reads TGCGCCAGCAGCTTTGAAAGTGGCGGCTCAGATACGCAGTATTTT.

This clonotype has ten or more counts. The CDR3 loop reads CASSQASELALYEQYF. The CDR3 nucleotides read TGCGCCAGCAGCCAAGCGTCGGAACTAGCGCTGTACGAGCAGTACTTC. The rearrangement joins TRBV4-3 to TRBJ2-7; 7 bases fit TRBD2. This CDR3 has 16 amino acids. V lost 1 base and J lost 4; bases outside the gene matches: 10. Germline values: CDR1 LGHNA, CDR2 YSLEER.

There are a few counts of this clonotype. The rearrangement uses TRBV12-3 or TRBV12-4 and TRBJ2-7, with 7 bases matching TRBD2. The CDR3 is 17 residues long. Losses at the gene ends were 5 bases for V and 0 bases for J; bases not matched to a gene: 13. The CDR3 region is CASSTGASGLSSYEQYF. CDR3 nucleotides: TGTGCCAGCAGTACCGGAGCTAGCGGACTGAGCTCCTACGAGCAGTACTTC.

In its sample, this clonotype was seen many times. This rearrangement joins TRBV30 to TRBJ2-7, with D tentatively TRBD2 (6 bases). V gave up 0 bases and J gave up 3 bases, with 9 bases separating them. CDR1 GTSNPN and CDR2 SVGIG come from the germline V gene (reference sequence). The CDR3 has 13 amino acids. The CDR3 bases are TGTGCCTGGAGTGTACGGGGGTACTACGAGCAGTACTTC. It codes for CAWSVRGYYEQYF.

The chain carries TRBV27 and TRBJ1-6, with 8 bases matching TRBD1. CDR1 and CDR2 from the germline V gene are MNHEY and SMNVEV (reference sequence). V dropped 0 bases and J dropped 8; count of bases not matched to a gene: 9. The CDR3 is made up of 17 amino acids. The CDR3 DNA follows: TGTGCCAGCAGTTTATCCAGGGTCGGGACAGGATATTCACCCCTCCACTTT. Its translation: CASSLSRVGTGYSPLHF.

A remark on this clonotype: With a far larger clone one base away, a read error is the likely cause. The chain combines TRBV2 with TRBJ2-5; 11 bases match TRBD1. The germline V gene encodes CDR1 SNHLY and CDR2 FYNNEI. V was pared by 5 bases and J by 11 bases, with 13 bases of the junction left unmatched. This CDR3 comprises 15 residues. The CDR3 loop is CASSLDRGQYNEQYF. The CDR3, as DNA: TGTGCCAGCAGTTTGGACAGGGGGCAGTACAATGAGCAGTACTTC. Filled out from reference TRBV2 and TRBJ2-5, the complete variable domain reads EPEVTQTPSHQVTQMGQEVILRCVPISNHLYFYWYRQILGQKVEFLVSFYNNEISEKSEIFDDQFSVERPDGSNFTLKIRSTKLEDSAMYFCASSLDRGQYNEQYFGPGTRLLVL.

This clonotype has ten or more counts. The V call is TRBV18, the J call TRBJ1-5, with D possibly TRBD1 on 6 matching bases. CDR3 size: 14 residues. Trimming removed 3 bases at V and 7 bases at J, with 13 bases between. Germline V gives CDR1 KGHSH, CDR2 LQKENI. Here the CDR3 DNA reads TGTGCCAGCTCACCGATAGGGACAAGCCAGCCCCAGCATTTT. Residues: CASSPIGTSQPQHF. Full variable domain (outside the CDR3, taken from reference TRBV18 and TRBJ1-5): NAGVMQNPRHLVRRRGQEARLRCSPMKGHSHVYWYRQLPEEGLKFMVYLQKENIIDESGMPKERFSAEFPKEGPSILRIQQVVRGDSAAYFCASSPIGTSQPQHFGDGTRLSIL.

At least ten counts were recorded for this clonotype. V is TRBV12-3 or TRBV12-4 and J is TRBJ2-1; 9 nucleotides agree with TRBD2. The CDR3 has 16 amino acids. The trim removed 6 bases at V and 0 bases at J, leaving 6 bases unmatched. CDR3 protein: CASSSHSGSSYNEQFF. CDR3 DNA: TGTGCCAGCAGCTCGCATAGCGGGAGCTCCTACAATGAGCAGTTCTTC.

This clonotype was detected only a few times. The gene calls are TRBV6-2 or TRBV6-3 and TRBJ2-7, with no clear D. Trimming cost V 2 bases and J 1 base, with 12 bases left between them. The CDR3 sequence is 15 residues long. Germline-derived CDR1 and CDR2 are MNHEY and SVGEGT. As DNA, the CDR3 is TGTGCCAGCAGTTACAGGCCAGCTAAGTCCTACGAGCAGTACTTC. This codes for CASSYRPAKSYEQYF.

This clonotype was observed a few times. A junction boundary mismatches the germline segment, possibly from a read error. This chain joins TRBV12-3 or TRBV12-4 and TRBJ2-1, with D hard to call. The CDR3 is 12 amino acids. CDR3 sequence reads: CASIGSFNEQFF. CDR3 bases: TGTGCCAGCATCGGCTCCTTCAATGAGCAGTTCTTC.

The table lists this clonotype with many counts. The chain uses TRBV5-1 and TRBJ2-4, with TRBD1 matching over 8 bases. CDR3 length equals 15 residues. The J segment lost 6 bases and the V segment lost 0 bases, leaving 5 bases of the junction unmatched. CDR1 and CDR2 (germline): SGHRS, YFSETQ. For the CDR3, the DNA is TGCGCCAGCAGCTTGGAGGGACAGGTCGGAAACATTCAGTACTTC. Encoded protein: CASSLEGQVGNIQYF.

This clonotype appeared many times. The chain combines TRBV7-9 with TRBJ2-7; the D gene is possibly TRBD2 (5 bases). The CDR3 loop spans 13 amino acids. CDR1 and CDR2 from the germline V gene are SEHNR and FQNEAQ (reference sequence). Trimming cost V 4 bases and J 7 bases, with 14 bases left between them. CDR3 nucleotides: TGTGCCAGCAGCTCCTCCACCTCGGGGGAGCAGTACTTC. This sequence encodes CASSSSTSGEQYF.

This clonotype was picked up many times. This chain uses TRBV20-1 with TRBJ1-2; D might be TRBD1 (6 bases). Looked up from germline, CDR1 is DFQATT and CDR2 is SNEGSKA (reference sequence). V lost 6 bases and J lost 0, with 14 bases in between. This CDR3 has 14 residues. The CDR3 DNA sequence: TGCAGTGCCCCAGGACGGACAGCTAACTATGGCTACACCTTC. Protein sequence: CSAPGRTANYGYTF.

As to this clonotype: One end of the junction does not line up with germline, which may come from a read error. The V call is TRBV29-1, the J call TRBJ2-1; D possibly corresponds to TRBD2 (6 bases). CDR1 is SQVTM, CDR2 ANQGSEA, per germline. The CDR3 loop spans 15 amino acids. The CDR3 sequence is CSAELSGSSYNEQFF. The CDR3 coding sequence is TGCAGCGCTGAACTTAGCGGCTCGTCCTACAATGAGCAGTTCTTC.

This clonotype was found many times. The chain has TRBV4-1 and TRBJ2-5; 8 positions agree with TRBD2. Per germline, CDR1 MGHRA and CDR2 YSYEKL. The V segment lost 1 base and the J segment 9 bases; nucleotides outside the gene matches: 7. The CDR3 sequence is 14 residues long. The chain's CDR3 is CASSQVEREKAQYF. CDR3 bases: TGCGCCAGCAGCCAAGTCGAGCGGGAGAAAGCCCAGTACTTC.

Ten or more counts support this clonotype. The CDR3 DNA sequence: TGTGCCAGCAGCCACAGGACTAGCGGGAGTTTAGAAGAGCAGTACTTC. Protein: CASSHRTSGSLEEQYF. The rearrangement uses TRBV7-2 and TRBJ2-7; 13 bases match TRBD2. This CDR3 is 16 amino acids long. The germline V gene has CDR1 SGHTA and CDR2 FQGNSA. V was pared by 5 bases and J by 7 bases, with 11 bases of the junction left unmatched. Full variable domain (remainder filled in from reference TRBV7-2 and TRBJ2-7): GAGVSQSPSNKVTEKGKDVELRCDPISGHTALYWYRQSLGQGLEFLIYFQGNSAPDKSGLPSDRFSAERTGGSVSTLTIQRTQQEDSAVYLCASSHRTSGSLEEQYFGPGTRLTVT.

Many counts were recorded for this clonotype. CDR3 nucleotides: TGTGCCAGCATTGGACTAGCCTACAATGAGCAGTTCTTC. It is translated as CASIGLAYNEQFF. V and J are TRBV27 and TRBJ2-1; TRBD2 matches 7 bases. CDR3 length equals 13 residues. Germline V gene sequence: CDR1 MNHEY, CDR2 SMNVEV (reference sequence). The J segment lost 2 bases and the V segment lost 7 bases, leaving 2 bases of the junction unmatched.

This clonotype was seen ten or more times. The J gene is TRBJ2-5, the V gene TRBV6-2 or TRBV6-3, with 9 nucleotides matching TRBD1. This CDR3 contains 15 residues. The ends lost 6 bases at V and 2 bases at J; junction bases unmatched: 7. CDR1 and CDR2 from the germline V gene are MNHEY and SVGEGT. The CDR3 DNA is TGTGCCAGCAGGCAGGGGACAGGGATACAAGAGACCCAGTACTTC. As protein: CASRQGTGIQETQYF.

This clonotype was recorded many times. This chain connects TRBV2 to TRBJ2-1; no clear D. The germline CDR1 and CDR2 sequences are SNHLY and FYNNEI. V lost 4 bases and J lost 0, with 7 bases in between. The CDR3 has 14 residues. CDR3 in amino acids: CASSGDSSYNEQFF. Written as DNA, the CDR3 is TGTGCCAGCAGTGGGGATAGCTCCTACAATGAGCAGTTCTTC.

This clonotype has a count of ten or more. The genes are TRBV20-1 and TRBJ2-1; D is perhaps TRBD2 (5 bases). The ends were cut back, 3 bases at V and 0 bases at J, with 9 bases in the middle. CDR1 DFQATT and CDR2 SNEGSKA come from the germline V gene (reference sequence). CDR3 length equals 14 residues. The chain's CDR3 is CSASRTPSYNEQFF. The CDR3 nucleotides read TGCAGTGCTAGCAGGACTCCCTCCTACAATGAGCAGTTCTTC.

V and J are TRBV5-1 and TRBJ2-1; 9 bases agree with TRBD2. CDR1 is SGHRS and CDR2 is YFSETQ in the germline V gene. J gave up 6 bases and V 3 bases, and 7 bases lay outside the gene matches. This CDR3 spans 15 amino acids. CDR3 bases: TGCGCCAGCAGCTCGCGGGAGGGGCCCTTCAATGAGCAGTTCTTC. Protein product: CASSSREGPFNEQFF. The variable domain in full, with the rest retrieved from reference TRBV5-1 and TRBJ2-1, is KAGVTQTPRYLIKTRGQQVTLSCSPISGHRSVSWYQQTPGQGLQFLFEYFSETQRNKGNFPGRFSGRQFSNSRSEMNVSTLELGDSALYLCASSSREGPFNEQFFGPGTRLTVL.

This clonotype was counted a few times. The chain couples TRBV6-1 to TRBJ2-2, with D possibly TRBD1 on 6 matching bases. CDR1 and CDR2 (germline): MNHNS, SASEGT. The CDR3 runs to 14 residues. V was shortened by 5 bases and J by 6 bases, with 13 bases between the two germline ends. The CDR3 coding sequence is TGTGCCAGCAGTCGGGACATAAGGCCCGGGGAGCTGTTTTTT. The encoded protein is CASSRDIRPGELFF.